This T cell receptor beta chain was found in a study of T cell responses to AZD1222 COVID-19 vaccine. General observations from the study: Only a handful of people who got AZD1222 tested seropositive at baseline. Nearly half of spike-specific TCRs reportedly target unmutated variant regions.

On this clone itself: Its antigen remains unknown.

The assay was immunoSEQ multiplex PCR, and TCRdb's table has in-frame clones only and misses some. The sample carries 70,000 to 95,000 clones, approximately 80% recorded once. Germline-derived CDR1 and CDR2 are SGHRS and YFSETQ. This CDR3 is built from 11 residues. Trimming took off 8 bases at V and 15 bases at J, with 18 bases between the two ends. The sample here was peripheral blood, taken on day 0 of AZD1222 vaccination. The rearrangement links TRBV5-1 to TRBJ2-1, with D perhaps matching TRBD1 or TRBD2 (6 bases each). The source is an adult in good health. The CDR3 spells CASQEGGVGFF. The CDR3 region has the DNA TGCGCCAGTCAAGAGGGGGGTGTAGGGTTCTTC.